The 8 T cell receptor beta chains presented below share a single source sample, sequenced in a study of blood T cells in healthy people across ages. Using a J-beta primer mix together with a sample-barcoded 5' primer, a second PCR was run for about 7 to 12 cycles. MiXCR was run by TCRdb on the 5' RACE reads, yielding one entry per CDR3 protein. The sample contains about 730,000 distinct CDR3 sequences, 40% to 45% of which appear only once. Sequencing used blood. The receptors come from a woman aged 55-70 years in good health.

The gene calls are TRBV9 and TRBJ2-2, with D perhaps matching TRBD1 or TRBD2 (5 bases each). The CDR3 runs to 13 residues. V was shortened by 5 bases and J by 5 bases, with 10 bases between the two germline ends. The germline CDR1 and CDR2 sequences are SGDLS and YYNGEE. DNA of the CDR3: TGTGCCAGCAGTGACTGGGGGACCGGGGAGCTGTTTTTT. Translation: CASSDWGTGELFF.

The chain employs TRBV2 and TRBJ1-1, with D maybe TRBD1 (5 bases). CDR1 is SNHLY and CDR2 is FYNNEI in the germline V gene. V shed 2 bases and J shed 5 bases, with 18 bases lying between them. There are 16 residues in the CDR3. CDR3 amino acids: CASSESQVGLGTEAFF. The CDR3 coding sequence is TGTGCCAGCAGTGAATCTCAGGTGGGACTGGGGACTGAAGCTTTCTTT.

The chain couples TRBV20-1 to TRBJ2-1; D could derive from TRBD1 or TRBD2 (6 bases each). V shed 1 base and J shed 8 bases, with 15 bases lying between them. Germline V gene sequence: CDR1 DFQATT, CDR2 SNEGSKA (reference sequence). This CDR3 comprises 14 residues. The chain's CDR3 is CSARGGALRDEQFF. The CDR3 DNA reads TGCAGTGCTAGAGGGGGGGCCCTTAGGGATGAGCAGTTCTTC.

This CDR3 reads CASSQDTTRETQYF. The CDR3 DNA is TGTGCCAGCAGCCAAGATACAACCAGGGAGACCCAGTACTTC. The chain is built from TRBV3-1 and TRBJ2-7; D remains unclear. Near its end, the DNA agrees better with TRBJ2-5, so the J call may be wrong. The CDR3 is made up of 14 amino acids. Germline CDR1 is LGHDT and CDR2 is YNNKEL (reference sequence).

This clonotype was counted at least ten times. The chain is built from TRBV18 and TRBJ2-7, with 10 bases matching TRBD1. The germline V gene has CDR1 KGHSH and CDR2 LQKENI. The CDR3 sequence is 15 residues long. The V gene end was trimmed by 0 bases and the J gene end by 4 bases; junction bases not matched to a gene: 3. The CDR3 sequence is CASSPPGQGLYEQYF. The DNA for the CDR3 is TGTGCCAGCTCACCACCGGGACAGGGGTTATACGAGCAGTACTTC.

V is TRBV11-2 and J is TRBJ1-2; D uncertain. The CDR3 contains 12 residues. Germline V lookup: CDR1 SGHAT, CDR2 FQNNGV. V dropped 3 bases and J dropped 4 bases, with 6 bases sitting between them. CDR3 DNA sequence: TGTGCCAGCAGCTTCACAGCCTATGGCTACACCTTC. It translates to CASSFTAYGYTF.

The chain links TRBV10-2 to TRBJ2-5, with D tentatively TRBD1 or TRBD2 (5 bases each). This CDR3 has 17 residues. The V end was cut by 1 base, the J end by 2 bases, with 17 bases between. Germline CDR1 reads WSHSY; CDR2 reads SAAADI. The CDR3 sequence is CASSEWSGRGKQETQYF. CDR3 nucleotide sequence: TGCGCCAGCAGTGAGTGGAGTGGACGGGGCAAACAAGAGACCCAGTACTTC.

This chain joins TRBV2 and TRBJ2-1, with D perhaps matching TRBD1 or TRBD2 (5 bases each). The CDR3 is 15 amino acids. V was clipped by 5 bases and J by 6 bases, with 17 bases between them. Germline V gene sequence: CDR1 SNHLY, CDR2 FYNNEI. This chain's CDR3 is CASSPRGAKVNEQFF. The CDR3, as DNA: TGTGCCAGCAGTCCCCGAGGGGCCAAGGTCAATGAGCAGTTCTTC.